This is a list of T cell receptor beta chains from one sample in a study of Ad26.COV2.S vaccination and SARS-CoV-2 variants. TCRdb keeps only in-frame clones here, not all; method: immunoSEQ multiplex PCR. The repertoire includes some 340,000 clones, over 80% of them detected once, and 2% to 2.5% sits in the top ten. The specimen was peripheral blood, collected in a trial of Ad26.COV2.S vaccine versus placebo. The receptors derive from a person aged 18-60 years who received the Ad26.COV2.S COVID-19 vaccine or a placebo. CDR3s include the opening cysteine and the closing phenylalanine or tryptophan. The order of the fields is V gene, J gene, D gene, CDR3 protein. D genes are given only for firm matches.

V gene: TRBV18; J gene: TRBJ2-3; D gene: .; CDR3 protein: CASSPPGAGGSTDTQYF
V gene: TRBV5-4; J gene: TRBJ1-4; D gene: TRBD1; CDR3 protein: CASSPSKTGGLEKLFF
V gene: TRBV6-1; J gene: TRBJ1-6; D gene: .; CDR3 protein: CASSDSGGARGYSPLHF
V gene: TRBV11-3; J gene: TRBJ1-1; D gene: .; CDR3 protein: CASSLDARAFF
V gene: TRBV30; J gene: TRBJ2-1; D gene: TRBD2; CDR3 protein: CARALAGRDDEQFF
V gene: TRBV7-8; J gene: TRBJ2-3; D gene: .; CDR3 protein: CASSLRGQSGTSGTDTQYF
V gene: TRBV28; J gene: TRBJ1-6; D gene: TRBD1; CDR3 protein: CASSQWTGNNSPLHF
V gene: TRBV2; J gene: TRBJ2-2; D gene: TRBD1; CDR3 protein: CASSVWSTGEDGELFF
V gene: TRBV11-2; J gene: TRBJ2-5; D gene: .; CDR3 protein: CASRQAPGQETQYF
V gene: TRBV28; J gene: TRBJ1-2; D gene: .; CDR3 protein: CASTASPGLSYGYTF
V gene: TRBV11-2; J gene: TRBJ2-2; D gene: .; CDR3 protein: CASSPRYSDTGELFF
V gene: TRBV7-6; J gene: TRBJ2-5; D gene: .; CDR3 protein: CASSLERETQYF
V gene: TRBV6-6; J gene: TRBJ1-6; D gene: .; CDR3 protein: CASSPGPLKDNSPLHF
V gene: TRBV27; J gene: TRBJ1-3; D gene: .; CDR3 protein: CASSTRGGNTIYF
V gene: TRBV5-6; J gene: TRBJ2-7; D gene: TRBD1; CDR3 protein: CASSLGPGTGYEQYF
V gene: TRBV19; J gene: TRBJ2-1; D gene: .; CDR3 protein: CASSTWGEEGYNEQFF
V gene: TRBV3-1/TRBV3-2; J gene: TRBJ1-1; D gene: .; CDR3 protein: CASSELGPPNTEAFF
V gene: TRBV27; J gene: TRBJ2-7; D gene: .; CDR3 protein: CASSLYSLGGSYYEQYF
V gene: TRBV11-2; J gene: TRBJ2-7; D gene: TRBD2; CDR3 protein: CASSLSAGDVAYEQYF
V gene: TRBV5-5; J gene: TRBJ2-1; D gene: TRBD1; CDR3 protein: CASSLMPGTGVYNEQFF
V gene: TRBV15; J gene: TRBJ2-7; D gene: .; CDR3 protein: CATSRWTPYEQYF
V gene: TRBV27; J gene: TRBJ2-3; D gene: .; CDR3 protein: CASSWREPSTDTQYF
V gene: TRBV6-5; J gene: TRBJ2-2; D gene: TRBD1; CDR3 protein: CASSPTGDTGELFF
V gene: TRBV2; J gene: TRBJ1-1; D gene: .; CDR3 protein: CASSDGMNTEAFF
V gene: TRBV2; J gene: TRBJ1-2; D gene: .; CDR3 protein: CASSDEGFRENYGYTF
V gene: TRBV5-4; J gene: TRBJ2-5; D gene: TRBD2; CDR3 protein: CASSPGTTLLRETQYF
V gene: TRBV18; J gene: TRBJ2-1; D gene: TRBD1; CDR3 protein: CASSMFGTGGMDEQFF
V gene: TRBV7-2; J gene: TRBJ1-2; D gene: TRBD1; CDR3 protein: CASSALGQAHGYTF
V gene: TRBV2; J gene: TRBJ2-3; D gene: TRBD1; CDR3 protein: CASNGRGGPSDTQYF
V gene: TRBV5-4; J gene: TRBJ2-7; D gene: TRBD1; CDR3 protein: CASSSGTAVSYEQYF
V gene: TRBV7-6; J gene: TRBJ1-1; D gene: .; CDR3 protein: CASSLAAGTEAFF
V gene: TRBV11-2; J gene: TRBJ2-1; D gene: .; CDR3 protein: CASTLWGGLNEQFF
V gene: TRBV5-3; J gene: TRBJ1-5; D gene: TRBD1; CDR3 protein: CARSRYRGSGDQPQHF
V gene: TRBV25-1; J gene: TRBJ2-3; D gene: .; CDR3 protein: CASSGWTAAEADTQYF
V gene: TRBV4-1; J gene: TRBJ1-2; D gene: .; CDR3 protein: CASSPVGLPNYGYTF
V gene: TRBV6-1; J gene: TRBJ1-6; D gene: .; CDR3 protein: CASSELRNSPLHF
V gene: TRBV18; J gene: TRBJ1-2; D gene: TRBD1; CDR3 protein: CASSPTDRAGGYTF
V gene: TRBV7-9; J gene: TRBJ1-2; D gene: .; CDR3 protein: CASSFSGYYGYTF
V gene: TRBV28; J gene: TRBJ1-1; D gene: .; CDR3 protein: CASSTHPGTEAFF
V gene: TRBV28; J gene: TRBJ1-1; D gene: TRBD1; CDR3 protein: CASSSPGQGDPEAFF
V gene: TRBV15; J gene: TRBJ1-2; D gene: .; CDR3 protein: CVTSDTRGTTYGYTF
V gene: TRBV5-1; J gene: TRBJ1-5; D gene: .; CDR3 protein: CASSLGDSSNQPQHF
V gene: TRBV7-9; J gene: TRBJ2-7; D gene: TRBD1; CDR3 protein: CASSSHPTGEWASEQYF
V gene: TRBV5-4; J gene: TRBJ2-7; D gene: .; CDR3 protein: CASSGSRDRYYEQYF
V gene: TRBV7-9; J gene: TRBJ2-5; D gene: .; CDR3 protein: CASSGRGQETQYF
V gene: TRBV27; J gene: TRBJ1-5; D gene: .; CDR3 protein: CASRVGADSLSNQPQHF
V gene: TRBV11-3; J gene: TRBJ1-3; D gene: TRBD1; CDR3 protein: CASSDGQAYSGNTIYF
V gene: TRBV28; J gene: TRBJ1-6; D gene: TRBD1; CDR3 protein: CASSLATRGDSPLHF
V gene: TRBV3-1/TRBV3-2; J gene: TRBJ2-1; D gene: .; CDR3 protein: CASSPSRDSAYNEQFF
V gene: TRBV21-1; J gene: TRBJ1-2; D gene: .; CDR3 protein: CASSKAHGRINYGYTF
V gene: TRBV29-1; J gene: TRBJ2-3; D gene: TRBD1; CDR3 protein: CSVEDRGTSDTQYF
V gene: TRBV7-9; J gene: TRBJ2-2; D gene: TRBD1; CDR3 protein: CASSFTGATGELFF
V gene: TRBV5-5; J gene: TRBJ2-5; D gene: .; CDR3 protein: CASSLAGIGSETQYF
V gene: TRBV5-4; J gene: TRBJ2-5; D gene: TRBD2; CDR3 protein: CASTKAGSGETQYF
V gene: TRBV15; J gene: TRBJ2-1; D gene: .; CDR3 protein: CATSRDSLSSYNEQFF